The next 2 T cell receptor beta chains were all read from a single sample in a study of blood T cell repertoires in COVID-19. Generated by immunoSEQ multiplex PCR, the TCRdb table keeps only in-frame clones and is missing some. The sample lists under 200,000 clones; just under 80% were seen once. Sequencing was carried out using peripheral blood. The receptor source for this set is a man in his 70s with active or convalescent COVID-19.

The sample holds one count of this clone. The chain carries TRBV7-7 and TRBJ2-7, with 7 bases aligning to TRBD2. Germline values: CDR1 SSHAT, CDR2 FNYEAQ (reference sequence). V was pared by 5 bases and J by 7 bases, with 8 bases of the junction left unmatched. This CDR3 contains 13 residues. The CDR3 sequence: CASSMSDGGEQYF. The CDR3 DNA follows: TGTGCCAGCAGCATGTCGGACGGGGGGGAGCAGTACTTC.

The rearrangement uses TRBV6-1 and TRBJ2-7; perhaps TRBD1 as D (7 bases). This CDR3 region has 14 residues. In germline, CDR1 is MNHNS, CDR2 SASEGT. V dropped 2 bases and J dropped 7 bases, with 15 bases sitting between them. This CDR3 is CASSERGRDGEQYF. The DNA of the CDR3 is TGTGCCAGCAGTGAAAGGGGGCGGGACGGGGAGCAGTACTTC.